This is a list of T cell receptor beta chains from one sample in a study of blood T cells in healthy people across ages. MiXCR, applied by TCRdb to the 5' RACE reads, yields one record per CDR3 protein. The sample contains 1.5 million to 2 million distinct CDR3 sequences, roughly 30% of which appear only once. Specimen: blood. The receptors here all came from a woman younger than 45 in good health. Each CDR3 is given with its conserved first and last residue. A D gene is named only where the DNA matches it firmly. Clone size is shown for a subset of rows, as once, few, many or a class of expanded clone.

d_gene: TRBD2
j_gene: TRBJ2-3
v_gene: TRBV20-1
abundance: NA
CDR3aa: CSASTSERVGTDTQYF
CDR3nt: TGCAGTGCCTCGACTAGCGAGAGAGTGGGAACAGATACGCAGTATTTT

d_gene: TRBD1
j_gene: TRBJ1-2
v_gene: TRBV27
abundance: few
CDR3aa: CASSPDRDSYGYTF
CDR3nt: TGTGCCAGCAGTCCAGACCGGGACAGCTATGGCTACACCTTC

d_gene: TRBD1
j_gene: TRBJ2-1
v_gene: TRBV9
abundance: NA
CDR3aa: CASSRQGKSSYEQFF
CDR3nt: TGTGCCAGCAGCAGACAGGGGAAGAGCTCCTACGAGCAGTTCTTC

d_gene: TRBD2
j_gene: TRBJ2-1
v_gene: TRBV24-1
abundance: few
CDR3aa: CATSDLLLAGEDEQFF
CDR3nt: TGTGCCACCAGTGATTTGCTTCTAGCGGGAGAGGATGAGCAGTTCTTC

d_gene: NA
j_gene: TRBJ2-7
v_gene: TRBV21-1
abundance: NA
CDR3aa: CASSLCFEQYF
CDR3nt: TGTGCCAGCAGCCTCTGCTTCGAGCAGTACTTC

d_gene: TRBD2
j_gene: TRBJ2-1
v_gene: TRBV3-1
abundance: few
CDR3aa: CASSQEEGRGGYNEQFF
CDR3nt: TGTGCCAGCAGCCAAGAAGAGGGACGGGGGGGCTACAATGAGCAGTTCTTC

d_gene: NA
j_gene: TRBJ2-7
v_gene: TRBV6-1
abundance: few
CDR3aa: CASRGLELYF
CDR3nt: TGTGCCAGCAGGGGGCTTGAGCTGTACTTC

d_gene: TRBD2
j_gene: TRBJ2-1
v_gene: TRBV5-1
abundance: many
CDR3aa: CASSESPERGEQFF
CDR3nt: TGCGCCAGCAGCGAGAGCCCCGAGCGGGGTGAGCAGTTCTTC

d_gene: NA
j_gene: TRBJ2-1
v_gene: TRBV20-1
abundance: NA
CDR3aa: CSARSRDEQFF
CDR3nt: TGCAGTGCTAGATCAAGAGACGAGCAGTTCTTC

d_gene: NA
j_gene: TRBJ2-7
v_gene: TRBV5-1
abundance: many
CDR3aa: CASSSWRGAYEQYF
CDR3nt: TGCGCCAGCAGCTCGTGGCGGGGAGCCTACGAGCAGTACTTC

d_gene: NA
j_gene: TRBJ2-7
v_gene: TRBV20-1
abundance: few
CDR3aa: CSARGTSAYEQYF
CDR3nt: TGCAGTGCCAGGGGAACTTCAGCCTACGAGCAGTACTTC

d_gene: TRBD2
j_gene: TRBJ2-4
v_gene: TRBV5-1
abundance: once
CDR3aa: CASSSGGAARNEQYF
CDR3nt: TGCGCCAGCAGCTCGGGAGGGGCTGCGAGAAATGAGCAGTACTTC

d_gene: TRBD1
j_gene: TRBJ2-7
v_gene: TRBV20-1
abundance: NA
CDR3aa: CSAIGSGQGYSYEQYF
CDR3nt: TGCAGTGCTATTGGGTCGGGACAGGGCTACTCCTACGAGCAGTACTTC

d_gene: TRBD1
j_gene: TRBJ1-2
v_gene: TRBV28
abundance: NA
CDR3aa: CASSFPGQGPYGYTF
CDR3nt: TGTGCCAGCAGTTTTCCCGGACAGGGCCCCTATGGCTACACCTTT

d_gene: NA
j_gene: TRBJ1-2
v_gene: TRBV7-2
abundance: few
CDR3aa: CASHRREGGGIHGYTF
CDR3nt: TGTGCCAGCCACAGGAGGGAGGGGGGCGGTATTCATGGCTACACCTTC

d_gene: NA
j_gene: TRBJ1-5
v_gene: TRBV12-3/TRBV12-4
abundance: many
CDR3aa: CASSLAAGNQPQHF
CDR3nt: TGTGCCAGCAGTTTAGCGGCGGGGAATCAGCCCCAGCATTTT

d_gene: TRBD1
j_gene: TRBJ1-5
v_gene: TRBV20-1
abundance: NA
CDR3aa: CSAPDRANQPQHF
CDR3nt: TGCAGTGCTCCGGACAGGGCAAATCAGCCCCAGCATTTT

d_gene: TRBD1
j_gene: TRBJ2-7
v_gene: TRBV4-3
abundance: NA
CDR3aa: CAGSQDLGQGVAYEQYF
CDR3nt: TGCGCCGGCAGCCAAGATCTGGGGCAGGGGGTAGCGTACGAGCAGTACTTC

d_gene: TRBD2
j_gene: TRBJ2-3
v_gene: TRBV12-3/TRBV12-4
abundance: NA
CDR3aa: CASTHGGSGGDTQYF
CDR3nt: TGTGCCAGCACCCACGGGGGTAGCGGGGGGGATACGCAGTATTTT

d_gene: TRBD1
j_gene: TRBJ2-1
v_gene: TRBV2
abundance: NA
CDR3aa: CARQTTGTGGYNEQFF
CDR3nt: TGTGCCAGACAAACCACCGGGACAGGGGGCTACAATGAGCAGTTCTTC

d_gene: NA
j_gene: TRBJ2-1
v_gene: TRBV5-1
abundance: NA
CDR3aa: CASNPSDQLRNEQFF
CDR3nt: TGCGCCAGCAACCCTTCAGATCAGCTCCGGAATGAGCAGTTCTTC

d_gene: TRBD2
j_gene: TRBJ2-7
v_gene: TRBV4-3
abundance: many
CDR3aa: CASSQDFTGTSGRTEQYF
CDR3nt: TGCGCCAGCAGCCAAGACTTCACCGGGACTAGCGGGAGGACGGAGCAGTACTTC

d_gene: NA
j_gene: TRBJ1-5
v_gene: TRBV29-1
abundance: few
CDR3aa: CSVQRGRGQPQHF
CDR3nt: TGCAGCGTTCAGAGGGGCCGGGGTCAGCCCCAGCATTTT

d_gene: TRBD1
j_gene: TRBJ2-1
v_gene: TRBV7-9
abundance: few
CDR3aa: CASSLWTGKAYNEQFF
CDR3nt: TGTGCCAGCAGCCTATGGACAGGCAAGGCCTACAATGAGCAGTTCTTC

d_gene: NA
j_gene: TRBJ2-7
v_gene: TRBV2
abundance: many
CDR3aa: CASSAEGVAYEQYF
CDR3nt: TGTGCCAGCAGCGCGGAGGGGGTAGCCTACGAGCAGTACTTC

d_gene: NA
j_gene: TRBJ2-1
v_gene: TRBV7-3
abundance: few
CDR3aa: CASSPLVGSSYNEQFF
CDR3nt: TGTGCCAGCAGCCCCCTAGTCGGGAGCTCCTACAATGAGCAGTTCTTC

d_gene: TRBD1
j_gene: TRBJ2-1
v_gene: TRBV20-1
abundance: few
CDR3aa: CSAIHRGQGADEQFF
CDR3nt: TGCAGTGCCATTCACAGGGGGCAGGGTGCGGATGAGCAGTTCTTC

d_gene: TRBD1
j_gene: TRBJ2-7
v_gene: TRBV12-3/TRBV12-4
abundance: NA
CDR3aa: CASSLFRDRVPYEQYF
CDR3nt: TGTGCCAGCAGTTTATTCCGGGACAGGGTTCCCTACGAGCAGTACTTC

d_gene: NA
j_gene: TRBJ2-7
v_gene: TRBV7-9
abundance: NA
CDR3aa: CASSYDAYEQYF
CDR3nt: TGTGCCAGCAGCTACGACGCTTACGAGCAGTACTTC

d_gene: NA
j_gene: TRBJ1-1
v_gene: TRBV12-3/TRBV12-4
abundance: few
CDR3aa: CASSLWGTNTEAFF
CDR3nt: TGTGCCAGCAGTTTATGGGGTACGAACACTGAAGCTTTCTTT

d_gene: TRBD1
j_gene: TRBJ2-1
v_gene: TRBV7-9
abundance: few
CDR3aa: CASSSAVIGTGRLNEQFF
CDR3nt: TGTGCCAGCAGCTCCGCCGTGATTGGGACAGGGAGGTTGAATGAGCAGTTCTTC

d_gene: TRBD2
j_gene: TRBJ2-5
v_gene: TRBV6-5
abundance: few
CDR3aa: CASSRGLAGGGETQYF
CDR3nt: TGTGCCAGCAGCCGGGGACTAGCGGGAGGGGGAGAGACCCAGTACTTC

d_gene: NA
j_gene: TRBJ2-3
v_gene: TRBV20-1
abundance: NA
CDR3aa: CSAGGGGRGGEDTQYF
CDR3nt: TGCAGTGCCGGGGGAGGCGGTAGGGGCGGTGAAGATACGCAGTATTTT

d_gene: TRBD1
j_gene: TRBJ1-5
v_gene: TRBV5-5
abundance: few
CDR3aa: CASSLGTGIYSNQPQHF
CDR3nt: TGTGCCAGCAGCTTGGGGACAGGGATATATAGCAATCAGCCCCAGCATTTT

d_gene: TRBD1
j_gene: TRBJ2-5
v_gene: TRBV5-1
abundance: NA
CDR3aa: CASSALTGGQETQYF
CDR3nt: TGCGCCAGCAGCGCTTTAACAGGGGGCCAAGAGACCCAGTACTTC